The sequence of this T cell receptor (beta chain) was determined in a study of blood T cell repertoires in COVID-19. Study as a whole: COVID-19 samples from acute and convalescent phases originated in the United States, Italy and Spain.

Assignments of participants to cohorts depended upon their own reported clinical history. Exposed participants came across a COVID-19 case within 2 weeks before study entry. Original data processing: Amplifying reference gene primers gave estimates of nucleated cell counts. Repertoires were generated with immunoSEQ multiplex PCR, while TCRdb's copy carries only in-frame clones and drops some. That table gives V, J and clone size, and the DNA gave D and trimming. The table has about 260,000 clones, 85% to 90% seen once; the top ten hold 0.87%. The CDR3 is 12 amino acids. Trimming cost V 4 bases and J 7 bases, with 8 bases left between them. Germline V gene sequence: CDR1 SGHAT, CDR2 FQNNGV.

This TCR was recovered from a man aged 50-60 years who had been exposed to COVID-19. Sequenced input: PBMCs or T cells enriched from blood (not recorded which). J is TRBJ2-1 and V is TRBV11-2, with D maybe TRBD2 (5 bases). The CDR3, as DNA: TGTGCCAGCAGCTCTAGCAGGAATGAGCAGTTCTTC. Translating gives CASSSSRNEQFF.